The 9 T cell receptor beta chains in this list originate from one sample, sequenced in a study of blood T cell repertoires in COVID-19. Repertoires were generated with immunoSEQ multiplex PCR, while TCRdb's copy carries only in-frame clones and drops some. The sample carries fewer than 150,000 clones, 65% to 90% recorded once. Specimen: peripheral blood. The receptors stem from a man aged 45 to 65 with acute or convalescent COVID-19.

This chain joins TRBV24-1 and TRBJ1-2; maybe TRBD1 (5 bases). The length of the CDR3 is 16 residues. The germline V gene encodes CDR1 KGHDR and CDR2 SFDVKD. V lost 1 base to trimming and J lost 1 base, with 12 bases between them. CDR3 DNA sequence: TGTGCCACCAGTGATTTAAGGGACTGGAGTAACTATGGCTACACCTTC. Protein product: CATSDLRDWSNYGYTF.

The V and J genes are TRBV27 and TRBJ2-7, with TRBD2 identical over 7 bases. J was trimmed by 2 bases and V by 8 bases; bases with no gene match: 9. Germline V gene lookup returns CDR1 MNHEY and CDR2 SMNVEV (reference sequence). CDR3 length equals 14 residues. CDR3 residues: CASGTSGVAYEQYF. CDR3 DNA: TGTGCCAGCGGAACAAGCGGGGTCGCCTACGAGCAGTACTTC.

This rearrangement joins TRBV9 to TRBJ2-7; the D gene is possibly TRBD1 (5 bases). CDR3 length: 15 residues. V was clipped by 2 bases and J by 1 base, with 13 bases between them. Germline V CDR1 and CDR2: SGDLS, YYNGEE. CDR3 in amino acids: CASSVSDRSSYEQYF. In DNA form, the CDR3 reads TGTGCCAGCAGCGTTTCCGACAGATCGTCCTACGAGCAGTACTTC.

This chain connects TRBV19 to TRBJ1-1; 7 bases fit TRBD1. This CDR3 spans 16 amino acids. Germline V gene lookup returns CDR1 LNHDA and CDR2 SQIVND (reference sequence). The V gene end was trimmed by 3 bases and the J gene end by 4 bases; junction bases not matched to a gene: 11. CDR3 amino acids: CASSMDTGDPGTEAFF. The CDR3 DNA reads as TGTGCCAGTAGTATGGACACAGGGGATCCGGGCACTGAAGCTTTCTTT.

This chain uses TRBV7-9 with TRBJ2-7; D is ambiguous. Germline-derived CDR1 and CDR2 are SEHNR and FQNEAQ (reference sequence). The length of the CDR3 is 12 residues. Trimming pared 2 bases from V and 1 base from J, leaving 3 bases between. CDR3 sequence reads: CASSLRSYEQYF. As DNA, the CDR3 is TGTGCCAGCAGCTTACGTTCCTACGAGCAGTACTTC.

The chain combines TRBV4-1 with TRBJ1-5, with 8 bases that match TRBD1. The length of the CDR3 is 15 residues. J lost 3 bases, V lost 1 base, and 2 bases had no gene match. CDR1 and CDR2 (germline): MGHRA, YSYEKL. CDR3 nucleotides: TGCGCCAGCAGCCAAGTACAGGGGGACAATCAGCCCCAGCATTTT. Amino acid sequence: CASSQVQGDNQPQHF.

This clone was counted a single time. The CDR3 is CASSRGQTLTGELFF. Written as DNA, the CDR3 is TGTGCCAGCTCACGGGGACAGACCCTCACCGGGGAGCTGTTTTTT. The chain is built from TRBV18 and TRBJ2-2; 7 positions agree with TRBD1. V dropped 4 bases and J dropped 4; count of bases not matched to a gene: 6. The CDR3 sequence is 15 residues long. Germline loops: CDR1 KGHSH, CDR2 LQKENI.

The V gene is TRBV7-2, the J gene TRBJ2-7; 11 bases are shared with TRBD2. Germline CDR1 is SGHTA and CDR2 is FQGNSA. The CDR3 runs 17 residues. Unmatched junction bases numbered 12, after V lost 4 bases and J lost 4 bases. This CDR3 reads CASSSTVLAGGQYEQYF. CDR3 in DNA: TGTGCCAGCAGCTCTACAGTTCTAGCGGGAGGACAGTACGAGCAGTACTTC.

The rearrangement joins TRBV12-5 to TRBJ1-1; 8 bases line up with TRBD1. After removal of 6 bases from V and 1 base from J, the junction contained 4 bases not matched to a gene. Germline CDR1 is LGHNT and CDR2 is FRNRAP. The CDR3 has 14 residues. The chain's CDR3 is CASGNQGANTEAFF. CDR3 coding DNA: TGTGCTAGTGGAAACCAGGGGGCGAACACTGAAGCTTTCTTT.